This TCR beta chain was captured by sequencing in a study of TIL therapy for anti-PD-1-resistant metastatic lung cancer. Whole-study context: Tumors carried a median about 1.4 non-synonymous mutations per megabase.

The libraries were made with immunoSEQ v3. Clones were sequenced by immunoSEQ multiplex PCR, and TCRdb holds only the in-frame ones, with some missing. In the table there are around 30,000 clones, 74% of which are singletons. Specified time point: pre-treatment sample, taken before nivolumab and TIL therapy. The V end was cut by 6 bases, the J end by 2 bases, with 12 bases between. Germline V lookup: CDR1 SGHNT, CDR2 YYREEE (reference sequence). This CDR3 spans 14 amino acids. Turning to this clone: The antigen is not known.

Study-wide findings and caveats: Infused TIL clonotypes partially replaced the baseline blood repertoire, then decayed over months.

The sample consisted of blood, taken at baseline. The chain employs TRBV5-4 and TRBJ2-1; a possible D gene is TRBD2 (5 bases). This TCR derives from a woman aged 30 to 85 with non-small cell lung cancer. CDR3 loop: CASTRQRTYNEQFF. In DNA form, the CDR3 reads TGTGCCAGCACCCGGCAGCGGACCTACAATGAGCAGTTCTTC.